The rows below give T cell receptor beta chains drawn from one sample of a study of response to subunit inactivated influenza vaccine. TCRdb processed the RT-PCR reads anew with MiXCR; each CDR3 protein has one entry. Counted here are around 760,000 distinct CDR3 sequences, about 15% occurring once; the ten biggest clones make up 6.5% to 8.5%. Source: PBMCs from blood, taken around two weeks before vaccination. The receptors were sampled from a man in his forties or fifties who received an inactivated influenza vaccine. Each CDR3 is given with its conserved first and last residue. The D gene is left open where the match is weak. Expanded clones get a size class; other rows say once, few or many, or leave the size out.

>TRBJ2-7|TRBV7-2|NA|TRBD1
CASSLVGGQGASYEQYF
TGTGCCAGCAGCTTAGTTGGGGGACAGGGGGCTTCCTACGAGCAGTACTTC
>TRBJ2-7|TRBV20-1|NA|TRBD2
CSAPGTSGSGEQYF
TGCAGTGCGCCCGGGACTAGCGGGAGTGGCGAGCAGTACTTC
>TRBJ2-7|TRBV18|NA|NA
CASSLSSQGEQYF
TGTGCCAGCTCACTCTCTTCCCAGGGCGAGCAGTACTTC
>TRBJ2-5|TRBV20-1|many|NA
CSALFRGARKSKETQYF
TGCAGTGCCTTGTTTCGGGGGGCGCGCAAAAGTAAAGAGACCCAGTACTTC
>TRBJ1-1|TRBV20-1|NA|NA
CSARKGGPSDTEAFF
TGCAGTGCTAGAAAGGGAGGTCCTTCCGACACTGAAGCTTTCTTT
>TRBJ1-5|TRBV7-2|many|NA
CASSLGVDQPQHF
TGTGCCAGCAGCTTGGGGGTCGACCAGCCCCAGCATTTT
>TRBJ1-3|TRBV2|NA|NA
CASSVGEVSGNTIYF
TGTGCCAGCAGTGTTGGGGAGGTCTCTGGAAACACCATATATTTT
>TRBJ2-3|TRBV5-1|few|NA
CASSLVVLESTDTQYF
TGCGCCAGCAGCTTGGTAGTTCTGGAGAGCACAGATACGCAGTATTTT
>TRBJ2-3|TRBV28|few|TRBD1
CASRAQGAHGDTQYF
TGTGCCAGCAGAGCACAGGGGGCGCACGGAGATACGCAGTATTTT
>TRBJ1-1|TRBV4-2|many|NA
CASSQVRQLNTEAFF
TGTGCCAGCAGCCAAGTTAGGCAGCTGAACACTGAAGCTTTCTTT
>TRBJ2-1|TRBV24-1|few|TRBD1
CATRDRGYNEQFF
TGTGCCACTCGGGACAGGGGCTACAATGAGCAGTTCTTC
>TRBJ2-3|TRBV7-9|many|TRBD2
CASSPRFGGSSDTQYF
TGTGCCAGCAGCCCCCGGTTTGGCGGGAGTTCAGATACGCAGTATTTT
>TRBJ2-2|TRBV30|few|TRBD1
CAWSVQGAGELFF
TGTGCCTGGAGTGTACAGGGGGCCGGGGAGCTGTTTTTT
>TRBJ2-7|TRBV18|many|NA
CASSPYGGASYEQYF
TGTGCCAGCTCACCATACGGGGGTGCGTCCTACGAGCAGTACTTC
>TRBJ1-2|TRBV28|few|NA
CASRPSVDSYGYTF
TGTGCCAGCAGACCTTCGGTGGATTCCTATGGCTACACCTTC
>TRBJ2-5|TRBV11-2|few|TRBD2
CASSIGTSGSETQYF
TGTGCCAGCAGCATTGGGACTAGCGGGAGTGAGACCCAGTACTTC
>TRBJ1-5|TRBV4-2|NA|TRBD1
CASSQRQGGNQPQHF
TGTGCCAGCAGCCAGAGACAGGGGGGCAATCAGCCCCAGCATTTT
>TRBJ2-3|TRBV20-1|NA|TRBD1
CSAVPGQGAPDTQYF
TGCAGTGCTGTACCGGGACAGGGGGCTCCAGATACGCAGTATTTT
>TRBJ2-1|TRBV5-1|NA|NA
CASSLDFGFPGERNEQFF
TGCGCCAGCAGCTTGGACTTTGGGTTCCCTGGGGAAAGGAATGAGCAGTTCTTC
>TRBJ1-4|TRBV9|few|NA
CASSQTQGGNNEKLFF
TGTGCCAGCAGCCAGACCCAAGGAGGAAATAATGAAAAACTGTTTTTT
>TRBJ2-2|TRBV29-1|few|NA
CSVVTGTGGGELFF
TGCAGCGTTGTGACAGGAACGGGCGGAGGGGAGCTGTTTTTT
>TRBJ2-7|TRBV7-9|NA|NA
CASSVRGRGDDEQYF
TGTGCCAGCAGCGTCCGTGGGAGGGGGGACGACGAGCAGTACTTC
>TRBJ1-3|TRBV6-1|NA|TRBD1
CASNTSKGAYLLGNTIYF
TGTGCCAGCAACACTTCAAAGGGGGCTTACTTACTCGGAAACACCATATATTTT
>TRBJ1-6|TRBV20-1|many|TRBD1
CSASATGTVSPLHF
TGCAGTGCTAGCGCTACAGGGACAGTGTCACCCCTCCACTTT
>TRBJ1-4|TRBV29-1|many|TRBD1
CSVYPGTGREKLFF
TGCAGCGTTTACCCCGGGACAGGGCGTGAAAAACTGTTTTTT
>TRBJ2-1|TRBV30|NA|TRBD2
CAWTAGLAGDEQFF
TGTGCCTGGACCGCCGGACTAGCGGGGGATGAGCAGTTCTTC
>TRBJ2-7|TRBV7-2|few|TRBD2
CASRRLAGEVYEQYF
TGTGCCAGCAGGAGACTAGCGGGAGAGGTTTACGAGCAGTACTTC
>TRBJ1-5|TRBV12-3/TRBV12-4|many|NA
CASSLLEGTQPQHF
TGTGCCAGCAGTTTGTTGGAGGGAACGCAGCCCCAGCATTTT
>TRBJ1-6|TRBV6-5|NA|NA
CASSYSLWSMENSPLHF
TGTGCCAGCAGTTACTCGCTTTGGAGCATGGAGAATTCACCCCTCCACTTT
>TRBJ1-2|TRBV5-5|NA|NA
CASSLNPGSGVYGYTF
TGTGCCAGCAGCTTAAACCCCGGCTCCGGGGTTTATGGCTACACCTTC
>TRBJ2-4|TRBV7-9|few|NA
CASSSLGFGNIQYF
TGTGCCAGCAGCTCCCTAGGGTTTGGGAACATTCAGTACTTC
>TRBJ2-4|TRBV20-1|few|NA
CSAGDRRLAKNIQYF
TGCAGTGCGGGAGACAGGAGACTAGCCAAAAACATTCAGTACTTC
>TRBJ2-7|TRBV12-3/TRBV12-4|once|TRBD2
CASSFAGTSGRGEQYF
TGTGCCAGCAGTTTCGCCGGGACTAGCGGGAGGGGGGAGCAGTACTTC
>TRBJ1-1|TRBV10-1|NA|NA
CASSIRDKTEAFF
TGCGCCAGCAGTATAAGGGATAAGACTGAAGCTTTCTTT
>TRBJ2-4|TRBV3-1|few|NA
CASSQGGNSFYIQYF
TGTGCCAGCAGCCAGGGCGGAAACTCGTTTTACATTCAGTACTTC
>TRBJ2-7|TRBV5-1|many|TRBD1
CASSTGDRGPYEQYF
TGCGCCAGCAGCACCGGGGACAGGGGTCCCTACGAGCAGTACTTC
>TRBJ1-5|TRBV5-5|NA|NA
CASSFQVGGSNQPQHF
TGTGCCAGCAGCTTCCAAGTGGGGGGCAGCAATCAGCCCCAGCATTTT
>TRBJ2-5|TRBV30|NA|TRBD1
CAWSAYRGTWETQYF
TGTGCCTGGAGTGCCTACAGGGGTACTTGGGAGACCCAGTACTTC
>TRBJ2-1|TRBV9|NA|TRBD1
CASSRGQRSPFF
TGTGCCAGCAGTAGGGGACAGAGATCTCCGTTCTTC
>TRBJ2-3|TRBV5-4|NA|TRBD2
CASSPGTSGAYSTDTQYF
TGTGCCAGCAGCCCGGGGACTAGCGGGGCATACAGCACAGATACGCAGTATTTT
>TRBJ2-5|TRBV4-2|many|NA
CASSQGVRGSGETQYF
TGTGCCAGCAGCCAAGGAGTTCGGGGGAGCGGGGAGACCCAGTACTTC
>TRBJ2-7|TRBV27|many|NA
CASSSIIPYEQYF
TGTGCCAGCAGTTCTATCATTCCCTACGAGCAGTACTTC
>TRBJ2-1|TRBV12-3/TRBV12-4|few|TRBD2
CASSLIPSGRPNEQFF
TGTGCCAGCAGTTTAATCCCTAGCGGGAGGCCGAATGAGCAGTTCTTC